What follows is one T cell receptor (beta chain) and its context. Its specificity is not known. The read stops 3 residues short of the end of the CDR3; the missing end is completed from the germline J gene. Germline V gene sequence: CDR1 DFQATT, CDR2 SNEGSKA (reference sequence). Trimming removed 2 bases from V and 6 bases from J; junction bases left unmatched: 10. The CDR3 consists of 16 residues. All participants had a single incident cervical HPV16 infection, and prevalent HPV16 infections were excluded. The sample originates from a study of T cells in women clearing cervical HPV infection. About the research overall: HLA type stays a possible confounder, typing being limited. Findings and caveats of the study: Unknown T-cell numbers per sample may underlie the richness differences. Controls had more TRBV6-7 (about 0.15%) than cases (roughly 0.11%).

This table comes from immunoSEQ multiplex PCR, and its TCRdb copy is limited to in-frame clones, with some not included. This sample's clone table lists tens of thousands of clones. The V call is TRBV20-1, the J call TRBJ2-1; the match to TRBD2 covers 10 bases. The TCR sequence derives from a woman between 18 and 75 years old with a cervical HPV16 infection that either progressed to CIN3+ or cleared (not recorded which). Sequencing was done on a sample of blood buffy coat. The part of the CDR3 DNA that was read is TGCAGTGCTAGAAAACTACTAGCGGGAAGCGTCAATGAG. This gives the protein CSARKLLAGSVNE. The whole CDR3 protein reads CSARKLLAGSVNEQFF.